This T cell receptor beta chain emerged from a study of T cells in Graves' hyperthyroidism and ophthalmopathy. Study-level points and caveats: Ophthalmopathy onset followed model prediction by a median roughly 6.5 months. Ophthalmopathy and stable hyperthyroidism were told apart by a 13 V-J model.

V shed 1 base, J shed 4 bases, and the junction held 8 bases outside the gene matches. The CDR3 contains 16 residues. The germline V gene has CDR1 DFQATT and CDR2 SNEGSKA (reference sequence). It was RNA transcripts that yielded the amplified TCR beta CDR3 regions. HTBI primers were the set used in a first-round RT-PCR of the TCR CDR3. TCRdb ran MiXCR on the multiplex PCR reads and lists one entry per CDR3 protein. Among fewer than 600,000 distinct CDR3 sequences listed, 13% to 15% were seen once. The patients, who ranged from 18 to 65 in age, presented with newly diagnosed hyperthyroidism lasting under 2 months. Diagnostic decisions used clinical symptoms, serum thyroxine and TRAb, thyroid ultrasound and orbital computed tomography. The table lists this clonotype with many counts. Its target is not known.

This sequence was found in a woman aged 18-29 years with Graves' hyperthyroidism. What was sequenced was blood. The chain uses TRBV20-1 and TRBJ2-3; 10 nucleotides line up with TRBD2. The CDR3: CSARVLAGGTADTQYF. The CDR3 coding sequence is TGCAGTGCTAGAGTATTAGCGGGAGGTACGGCAGATACGCAGTATTTT.